This T cell receptor beta chain is drawn from a study of cytomegalovirus exposure and HLA in healthy donors. With 5 bases removed from V and 6 bases from J, the gap between germline ends came to 23 bases. The CDR3 contains 17 residues. Germline CDR1 reads SGHAT; CDR2 reads FQNNGV. A multiplex PCR was run with 60 Vbeta primers and 13 Jbeta primers. Data came from immunoSEQ multiplex PCR; TCRdb stores just in-frame clones and leaves some out. This sample has about 97,000 clones, with over 70% found just once. The specimen sequenced was PBMCs. The rearrangement links TRBV11-2 to TRBJ2-4; possible D gene TRBD2, 6 bases. The sequence came from a man aged 45-65 years in good health and CMV-seronegative. CDR3 sequence: CASSPRLTAGGGNIQYF. CDR3 nucleotide sequence: TGTGCCAGCAGCCCACGTCTGACAGCGGGTGGGGGAAACATTCAGTACTTC.